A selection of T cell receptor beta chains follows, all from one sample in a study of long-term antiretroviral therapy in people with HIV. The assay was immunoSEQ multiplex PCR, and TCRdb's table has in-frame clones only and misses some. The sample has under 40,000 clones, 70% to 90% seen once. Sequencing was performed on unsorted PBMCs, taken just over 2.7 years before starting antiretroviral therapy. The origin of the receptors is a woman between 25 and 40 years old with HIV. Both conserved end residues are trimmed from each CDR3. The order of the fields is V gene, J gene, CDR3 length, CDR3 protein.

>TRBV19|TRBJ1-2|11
ASSNRGNYGYT
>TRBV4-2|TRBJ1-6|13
ASSQDRDRNSPLH
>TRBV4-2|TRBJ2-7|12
ASSPPGVAYEQY
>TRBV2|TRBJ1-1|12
ASSPTAGNTEAF
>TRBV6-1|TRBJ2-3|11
ASSLSQRDTQY
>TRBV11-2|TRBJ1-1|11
ASSLVTFTEAF
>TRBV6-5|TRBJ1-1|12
ASSRDRGITEAF
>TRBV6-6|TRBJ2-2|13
ASSGAAINTGELF
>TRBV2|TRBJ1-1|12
ASSVIERNTEAF
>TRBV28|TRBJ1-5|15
ASSFPRIGAGNQPQH
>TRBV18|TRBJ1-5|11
ASGQSSNQPQH
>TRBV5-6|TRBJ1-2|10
ASGKGANGYT
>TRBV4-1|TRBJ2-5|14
ASSQERGGAKETQY
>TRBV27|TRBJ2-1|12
ASGRQGAYNEQF